The T cell receptor beta chain described here comes from a study of early T cells in non-severe SARS-CoV-2 infection. Study at large: RNA in bulk from unsorted whole blood was sequenced, and chains were unpaired. Study observations and caveats: Missing private and CD4 specificities, VDJdb matching favored anti-spike CD8 responses.

V gave up 6 bases and J gave up 1 base, with 13 bases separating them. This CDR3 has 14 amino acids. Germline V gives CDR1 MDHEN, CDR2 SYDVKM. The TCR library protocol attached unique molecular identifiers to the individual cDNA molecules. One entry per CDR3 protein, called by TCRdb with MiXCR from the 5' RACE reads. The table records tens of thousands of distinct CDR3 sequences, about 16% of them present only once. This clonotype was picked up many times. Antigen: not known. The chain combines TRBV28 with TRBJ2-7; the D is unclear. The TCR sequence derives from an adult who was a healthcare worker with PCR-confirmed SARS-CoV-2 infection or an uninfected control (not recorded which). Sequencing was performed on whole blood. Written as DNA, the CDR3 is TGTGCCAGCAGCCAACGAGACGAGTCCTACGAGCAGTACTTC. As protein: CASSQRDESYEQYF.